This T cell receptor beta chain was identified in a study of cytomegalovirus exposure and HLA in healthy donors. Study observations and caveats: With high specificity and sensitivity, the classifier reportedly diagnosed cytomegalovirus status. Researchers reported in a later analysis that a missense DCLRE1C variant was tied to TCR beta V- and J-gene trimming.

This PCR relied on a set of 60 Vbeta primers and 13 Jbeta primers. Libraries were prepared by immunoSEQ multiplex PCR; TCRdb keeps only in-frame clonotypes and omits some of them. Of 150,000 to 200,000 clones in the sample, over 60% were seen once. This clone was detected a few times. Its target is unknown. The CDR3 is 15 residues long. J gave up 8 bases and V 5 bases, and 7 bases lay outside the gene matches. CDR1 is SNHLY, CDR2 FYNNEI, per germline. The TCR sequence derives from a woman aged 40 to 50 in good health and CMV-seronegative. Sequenced input: PBMCs. The rearrangement joins TRBV2 to TRBJ1-6; 9 bases agree with TRBD1. The CDR3 region is CASSQGDRAYSPLHF. Written as DNA, the CDR3 is TGTGCCAGCAGTCAGGGGGACAGGGCGTATTCACCCCTCCACTTT. Complete variable domain (other parts from reference TRBV2 and TRBJ1-6): EPEVTQTPSHQVTQMGQEVILRCVPISNHLYFYWYRQILGQKVEFLVSFYNNEISEKSEIFDDQFSVERPDGSNFTLKIRSTKLEDSAMYFCASSQGDRAYSPLHFGNGTRLTVT.